These 18 T cell receptor beta chains were all obtained from the same sample, sequenced in a study of blood T cell repertoires in COVID-19. The data were produced by immunoSEQ multiplex PCR, yet TCRdb's version contains in-frame clones alone and is incomplete. Counted here are approximately 250,000 clones, 91% occurring once; the ten biggest clones make up less than 3.5%. The sample consisted of PBMCs or T cells enriched from blood (not recorded which). Source of these receptors: a man aged 40-49 years who had been exposed to COVID-19.

J is TRBJ1-1 and V is TRBV27; D ambiguous. This CDR3 is 13 amino acids long. Germline V gene lookup returns CDR1 MNHEY and CDR2 SMNVEV (reference sequence). Trimming stripped 2 bases from V and 6 bases from J, with 10 bases between. The CDR3 loop reads CASSLIRGAEAFF. For the CDR3, the DNA is TGTGCCAGCAGTTTAATTCGGGGAGCTGAAGCTTTCTTT.

The chain uses TRBV5-6 and TRBJ2-7; D unclear. This CDR3 contains 12 residues. Germline V lookup: CDR1 SGHDT, CDR2 YYEEEE. The V and J ends lost 1 base and 2 bases respectively, with 4 bases between them. The CDR3 is CASSLTAYEQYF. In nucleotides, the CDR3 is TGTGCCAGCAGCTTGACAGCCTACGAGCAGTACTTC.

The gene calls are TRBV14 and TRBJ2-3; 9 bases match TRBD2. The CDR3 sequence is 19 residues long. CDR1 and CDR2 from the germline V gene are SGHDN and FVKESK. Trimming removed 2 bases from V and 1 base from J; junction bases left unmatched: 13. CDR3 sequence: CASSQRGFAGGTRTDTQYF. The CDR3 region has the DNA TGTGCCAGCAGCCAAAGGGGCTTCGCGGGAGGGACTCGCACAGATACGCAGTATTTT.

This clone was seen a single time. The rearrangement links TRBV11-2 to TRBJ1-1; weak D call: TRBD1 (5 bases). The CDR3 runs 17 residues. The ends were cut back, 6 bases at V and 7 bases at J, with 27 bases in the middle. Germline V gives CDR1 SGHAT, CDR2 FQNNGV. CDR3 amino acids: CASSRNRRYRSVSEAFF. The DNA for the CDR3 is TGTGCCAGCAGTCGAAACCGACGTTACAGGTCCGTCAGTGAAGCTTTCTTT.

This chain connects TRBV4-1 to TRBJ1-2; 7 bases align to TRBD1. With 1 base clipped from V and 7 bases from J, the junction kept 6 bases outside the gene matches. Germline CDR1 MGHRA, CDR2 YSYEKL. This CDR3 has 14 amino acids. The CDR3 coding sequence is TGCGCCAGCAGCCAAGGGCTGACAGGGTTTGGCTACACCTTC. It yields the protein CASSQGLTGFGYTF.

The chain recombines TRBV7-3 with TRBJ2-1; 9 bases map to TRBD2. Germline CDR1 SGHTA, CDR2 FQGTGA. This CDR3 is 15 amino acids long. Losses at the gene ends were 5 bases for V and 5 bases for J; bases not matched to a gene: 7. CDR3 in amino acids: CASSRSGSVHNEQFF. DNA of the CDR3: TGTGCCAGCAGCCGTAGCGGGAGCGTACACAATGAGCAGTTCTTC.

The chain has TRBV6-4 and TRBJ2-2; tentatively, D is TRBD1 (6 bases). V lost 3 bases to trimming and J lost 0 bases, with 8 bases between them. Germline V gives CDR1 MRHNA, CDR2 SNTAGT. The CDR3 totals 15 residues. In DNA, the CDR3 is TGTGCCAGCAGTGATGGGACAACGAACACCGGGGAGCTGTTTTTT. It specifies CASSDGTTNTGELFF.

This chain joins TRBV11-1 and TRBJ2-1; D is ambiguous. This CDR3 is built from 13 residues. V lost 0 bases, J lost 4 bases, and 4 bases lay in between. The V gene's germline CDR1 is SGHAT and CDR2 FQDESV (reference sequence). CDR3 in amino acids: CASSLAQYNEQFF. As DNA, the CDR3 is TGTGCCAGCAGCTTAGCCCAATACAATGAGCAGTTCTTC.

V usage is TRBV6-5 and J usage is TRBJ2-2; 9 bases agree with TRBD1. Germline V gives CDR1 MNHEY, CDR2 SVGAGI. The CDR3 totals 15 residues. Trimming removed 7 bases from V and 6 bases from J; junction bases left unmatched: 9. The CDR3 nucleotides read TGTGCCAGCACCTCCGGGACAGGGTTTCCCGGGGAGCTGTTTTTT. It is translated as CASTSGTGFPGELFF.

This chain connects TRBV4-2 to TRBJ2-7, with a weak D call TRBD2 (6 bases). Germline lookup yields CDR1 LGHNA and CDR2 YNFKEQ. This CDR3 spans 13 amino acids. Trimming left V 4 bases short and J 0 bases short, with 7 bases between. Written as DNA, the CDR3 is TGTGCCAGCAGCCGCGGGATCTCCTACGAGCAGTACTTC. Translating gives CASSRGISYEQYF.

The J gene is TRBJ2-5, the V gene TRBV30, with D unclear. The CDR3 spans 15 residues. V lost 3 bases and J 5 bases, leaving 19 bases between the germline ends. Germline V gives CDR1 GTSNPN, CDR2 SVGIG (reference sequence). The CDR3 here is CAWRANTAEWETQYF. DNA for the CDR3: TGTGCCTGGAGGGCCAATACCGCTGAATGGGAGACCCAGTACTTC. The variable domain in full, with the rest retrieved from reference TRBV30 and TRBJ2-5, is SQTIHQWPATLVQPVGSPLSLECTVEGTSNPNLYWYRQAAGRGLQLLFYSVGIGQISSEVPQNLSASRPQDRQFILSSKKLLLSDSGFYLCAWRANTAEWETQYFGPGTRLLVL.

The count of this clone is one. This chain links TRBV24-1 with TRBJ2-3; weak D call: TRBD1 (5 bases). CDR3 length: 16 amino acids. V shed 5 bases and J shed 0 bases, with 14 bases lying between them. Looked up from germline, CDR1 is KGHDR and CDR2 is SFDVKD. This CDR3 is CATSVATATSTDTQYF. The CDR3 coding sequence is TGTGCCACCAGTGTTGCGACAGCCACTAGCACAGATACGCAGTATTTT.

The chain is built from TRBV9 and TRBJ1-6, with a weak D call TRBD1 (5 bases). V gave up 3 bases and J gave up 2 bases, with 15 bases separating them. Germline lookup yields CDR1 SGDLS and CDR2 YYNGEE. The CDR3 has 17 residues. The CDR3 DNA is TGTGCCAGCAGCGATCAGGGAGGGTCCGCCTATAATTCACCCCTCCACTTT. Translation: CASSDQGGSAYNSPLHF.

This clone is a singleton in its sample. The chain joins TRBV5-1 to TRBJ1-1, with D possibly TRBD1 on 5 matching bases. The CDR3 runs 15 residues. The germline V and J ends were trimmed by 4 bases and 5 bases, with 18 bases remaining between them. CDR1 SGHRS and CDR2 YFSETQ come from the germline V gene. CDR3 loop: CASSDGRAGTTEAFF. The CDR3, as DNA: TGCGCCAGCAGCGACGGGCGAGCAGGGACTACTGAAGCTTTCTTT.

J is TRBJ1-2 and V is TRBV2; a possible D gene is TRBD1 (6 bases). The V end lost 7 bases, the J end lost 4 bases, and 13 bases lay between the germline ends. CDR1 is SNHLY and CDR2 is FYNNEI in the germline V gene. CDR3 length: 13 residues. The CDR3 region has the DNA TGTGCCAGCAAAGCAGGGGACGGCTATGGCTACACCTTC. Translation gives CASKAGDGYGYTF. The entire variable domain, with the rest obtained from reference TRBV2 and TRBJ1-2, is as follows: EPEVTQTPSHQVTQMGQEVILRCVPISNHLYFYWYRQILGQKVEFLVSFYNNEISEKSEIFDDQFSVERPDGSNFTLKIRSTKLEDSAMYFCASKAGDGYGYTFGSGTRLTVV.

The V and J genes are TRBV27 and TRBJ2-7; D remains ambiguous. Trimming pared 6 bases from V and 5 bases from J, leaving 8 bases between. Germline V lookup: CDR1 MNHEY, CDR2 SMNVEV (reference sequence). The CDR3 sequence is 11 residues long. CDR3 DNA sequence: TGTGCCAGCAGCCGCGGAAACGAGCAGTACTTC. This translates into CASSRGNEQYF.

The CDR3 nucleotides are TGTGCCAGCAGTTTACAGGGGGACTATGGCTACACCTTC. Its protein is CASSLQGDYGYTF. The gene calls are TRBV6-5 and TRBJ1-2; 8 nucleotides match TRBD1. The germline gives CDR1 MNHEY, CDR2 SVGAGI. The junction had 1 base not matched to a gene; V was cut back by 4 bases and J by 3 bases. The CDR3 is 13 residues long.

V and J are TRBV9 and TRBJ2-7; tentatively, D is TRBD2 (6 bases). Trimming left V 0 bases short and J 2 bases short, with 9 bases between. Germline V gene lookup returns CDR1 SGDLS and CDR2 YYNGEE. The CDR3 consists of 14 residues. CDR3 nucleotides: TGTGCCAGCAGCGTAGCGGGAGCTGCCTACGAGCAGTACTTC. The encoded protein is CASSVAGAAYEQYF.